This is a list of T cell receptor beta chains from one sample in a study of PD-L1 blockade in urothelial cancer. Clones were sequenced by immunoSEQ multiplex PCR, and TCRdb holds only the in-frame ones, with some missing. The sample has roughly 51,000 clones; 79% are singletons. The sample here was PBMCs, taken around atezolizumab (anti-PD-L1) treatment. The receptors stem from a man in his 70s with urothelial cancer. CDR3s include the opening cysteine and the closing phenylalanine or tryptophan. The D gene is left open where the match is weak. Where a row states a size, it is once, few, many or the class of an expanded clone; other rows omit it.

v_gene,abundance,d_gene,j_gene,CDR3nt,CDR3aa
TRBV11-2,NA,TRBD2,TRBJ2-3,TGTGCCAGCAGCTTCGCCCCCCAGCGGGAGGGCCATACAGATACGCAGTATTTT,CASSFAPQREGHTDTQYF
TRBV28,NA,TRBD2,TRBJ2-3,TGTGCCAGCAGTGTAGCGGGACTTAGCACAGATACGCAGTATTTT,CASSVAGLSTDTQYF
TRBV27,NA,NA,TRBJ2-7,TGTGCCAGCAGTTTAGGGTCGCGGGGATACGAGCAGTACTTC,CASSLGSRGYEQYF
TRBV5-1,NA,NA,TRBJ2-6,TGCGCCAGCAGCTTGGCGACTCTGGGTGCCAACGTCCTGACTTTC,CASSLATLGANVLTF
TRBV2,NA,TRBD1,TRBJ2-7,TGTGCCAGCAGGGGGGACAGACTGGCCCCCGGGCCCTTC,CASRGDRLAPGPF
TRBV10-1,NA,NA,TRBJ2-2,TGCGCCAGCAGTTTGGAGGTGAACACCGGGGAGCTGTTTTTT,CASSLEVNTGELFF
TRBV29-1,NA,NA,TRBJ2-2,TGCAGCGCCTGGGGAGCGGGCAACACCGGGGAGCTGTTTTTT,CSAWGAGNTGELFF
TRBV6-6,once,TRBD2,TRBJ2-2,TGTGCCAGCAGTCACGCGGGAGAGGTGGACACCGGGGAGCTGTTTTTT,CASSHAGEVDTGELFF
TRBV6-1,NA,TRBD1,TRBJ2-7,TGTGCCAGCAGTGAGCCTTCCCCTTACAGGGGGAGTAGCTACGAGCAGTACTTC,CASSEPSPYRGSSYEQYF
TRBV7-8,NA,TRBD1,TRBJ1-3,TGTGCCAGCAGCTTAGCAGGGGGCTCTTTCTCTGGAAACACCATATATTTT,CASSLAGGSFSGNTIYF
TRBV19,NA,TRBD2,TRBJ2-7,TGTGCCAGTAGTACCCTAGCGGGAGGGCCGGACGAGCAGTACTTC,CASSTLAGGPDEQYF
TRBV5-4,few,TRBD1,TRBJ2-7,TGTGCCAGCAGCTCCCCGGGACAGGGGGACGAGCAGTACTTC,CASSSPGQGDEQYF
TRBV6-1,NA,TRBD2,TRBJ2-5,TGTGCCAGCAGTGTTGTAGCGGGAGTACCCCAAGAGACCCAGTACTTC,CASSVVAGVPQETQYF
TRBV19,NA,NA,TRBJ1-4,TGTGCCAGTAGCCCCGGACAGATGAATGAAAAACTGTTTTTT,CASSPGQMNEKLFF
TRBV18,NA,NA,TRBJ2-7,TGTGCCAGCTCAGGATTCCAGGGGCGAACCTACGAGCAGTACTTC,CASSGFQGRTYEQYF
TRBV9,NA,TRBD1,TRBJ1-4,TGTGCCAGCAGCGTAGACCCAGGGGGAAACGAAAAACTGTTTTTT,CASSVDPGGNEKLFF
TRBV2,NA,NA,TRBJ1-1,TGTGCCAGCAAGATCATGGGGGCCTTGAACACTGAAGCTTTCTTT,CASKIMGALNTEAFF
TRBV28,NA,NA,TRBJ2-7,TGTGCCAGCAGTTTCACCAGGAAAGAATCCTCCGAGCAGTACTTC,CASSFTRKESSEQYF
TRBV7-3,NA,NA,TRBJ2-2,TGTGCCACTGCCGTCAGGGGTAACACCGGGGAGCTGTTTTTT,CATAVRGNTGELFF
TRBV10-3,NA,NA,TRBJ2-7,TGTGCCATCAAACAGCCCGGACTCTACGAGCAGTACTTC,CAIKQPGLYEQYF
TRBV9,NA,TRBD1,TRBJ2-5,TGTGCCAGCAGCGTAGGGGGGACAGTCGAAGAGACCCAGTACTTC,CASSVGGTVEETQYF
TRBV2,NA,TRBD1,TRBJ2-7,TGTGCCAGCAGTGAACCGACCGGGACAGGGGGATCCTACGAGCAGTACTTC,CASSEPTGTGGSYEQYF
TRBV2,NA,TRBD2,TRBJ2-3,TGTGCCAGCAGTGTTACTAGCGGGAGGGGAGATACGCAGTATTTT,CASSVTSGRGDTQYF
TRBV6-5,NA,TRBD2,TRBJ2-7,TGTGCCAGCAGTTACAGGCTAGCGGGAGAGGGTTACGAGCAGTACTTC,CASSYRLAGEGYEQYF
TRBV7-9,NA,TRBD1,TRBJ1-2,TGTGCCAGCAGCTCCCGGGACAGGGGTCCCTATGGCTACACCTTC,CASSSRDRGPYGYTF
TRBV6-1,NA,NA,TRBJ2-1,TGTGCCAGCAGTGTAACACAGGTGCGCAATGAGCAGTTCTTC,CASSVTQVRNEQFF
TRBV28,NA,NA,TRBJ2-3,TGTGCCAGCAGTTCTCGAGATACGCAGTATTTT,CASSSRDTQYF
TRBV6-1,NA,TRBD1,TRBJ2-5,TGTGCCAGCAGTGAACAAAGGGGCGCACAGGGGGCTTCCCAAGAGACCCAGTACTTC,CASSEQRGAQGASQETQYF
TRBV19,NA,TRBD2,TRBJ2-1,TGTGCCAGTAGTATGGCGGGAGCCTTTTACAATGAGCAGTTCTTC,CASSMAGAFYNEQFF
TRBV27,once,NA,TRBJ2-7,TGTGCCAGCAGCAACAGGGTTACCTACGAGCAGTACTTC,CASSNRVTYEQYF
TRBV11-3,NA,NA,TRBJ2-1,TGTGCCAGCAGCTCAAGGACATCGAACAATGAGCAGTTCTTC,CASSSRTSNNEQFF
TRBV15,NA,TRBD2,TRBJ2-7,TGTGCCACCAGCAGTTCGGGGGGCTACGAGCAGTACTTC,CATSSSGGYEQYF
TRBV11-2,NA,NA,TRBJ2-2,TGTGCCAGCAGCTCCCGGTGGCAGGTGGGCACCGGGGAGCTGTTTTTT,CASSSRWQVGTGELFF
TRBV6-1,NA,NA,TRBJ2-7,TGTGCCAGCAGTGAAGCCTCCCTGGGGAGGGAGCAGTACTTC,CASSEASLGREQYF
TRBV2,medium-sized,TRBD1,TRBJ2-7,TGTGCCAGCAGTTCGGACAGGGGAGGCGAGCAGTACTTC,CASSSDRGGEQYF
TRBV11-2,NA,NA,TRBJ1-2,TGTGCCAGCAGCTTTGGAAACAGGGCGACGAACTATGGCTACACCTTC,CASSFGNRATNYGYTF
TRBV28,NA,NA,TRBJ2-4,TGTGCCAGCAGTTTAAGGGACTCTTTCCCCAAAAACATTCAGTACTTC,CASSLRDSFPKNIQYF
TRBV7-2,NA,NA,TRBJ2-7,TGTGCCAGCAGCTTAGTGGCTTACGAGCAGTACTTC,CASSLVAYEQYF
TRBV19,NA,NA,TRBJ2-7,TGTGCCAGTAGTATAGGGCCCGCATCCTACGAGCAGTACTTC,CASSIGPASYEQYF
TRBV18,NA,TRBD1,TRBJ1-3,TGTGCCAGCTCACCACCCGGGACAGGGAGGCTTGGAAACACCATATATTTT,CASSPPGTGRLGNTIYF
TRBV6-1,NA,TRBD1,TRBJ2-3,TGTGCCAGCAGTGAAACGGGACAGGGGGCGCGGGCGCAGTATTTT,CASSETGQGARAQYF
TRBV5-1,NA,NA,TRBJ2-2,TGCGCCAGCAGCTTGGCCGTGAACACCGGGGAGCTGTTTTTT,CASSLAVNTGELFF
TRBV5-1,NA,TRBD2,TRBJ2-5,TGCGCCAGCAGCTGGGGGACTAGCGGGAGAGGAGAGACCCAGTACTTC,CASSWGTSGRGETQYF
TRBV18,NA,TRBD2,TRBJ2-3,TGTGCCAGCTCACCACAAGCGGGAGGGATAACAGATACGCAGTATTTT,CASSPQAGGITDTQYF
TRBV6-5,NA,NA,TRBJ2-7,TGTGCCAGCAGCCGAGACAGAGGCTACGAGCAGTACTTC,CASSRDRGYEQYF
TRBV7-6,NA,NA,TRBJ2-7,TGTGCCAGCAGCTTAAAAGCGGATTCCCCCTACGAGCAGTACTTC,CASSLKADSPYEQYF
TRBV27,NA,TRBD2,TRBJ2-5,TGTGCCAGCAGTTTATCTTGGGAGGGGAGCCAAGAGACCCAGTACTTC,CASSLSWEGSQETQYF
TRBV28,NA,NA,TRBJ2-5,TGTGCCAGCACGCGCGCGGAAGAGACCCAGTACTTC,CASTRAEETQYF
TRBV11-3,once,TRBD2,TRBJ2-5,TGTGCCAGCAGCTTAGGCGGGAGTGGAGAGACCCAGTACTTC,CASSLGGSGETQYF
TRBV7-9,NA,NA,TRBJ2-1,TGTGCCAGCAGCTTAGTCAGGGAAGACAATGAGCAGTTCTTC,CASSLVREDNEQFF
TRBV28,NA,NA,TRBJ1-4,TGTGCCAGCAGTACCGCCGGCGGTCCGCTTAATGAAAAACTGTTTTTT,CASSTAGGPLNEKLFF
TRBV6-5,NA,NA,TRBJ2-7,TGTGCCAGCAGTTACGACAGGCAAGGGTCCGAGCAGTACTTC,CASSYDRQGSEQYF
TRBV10-2,few,NA,TRBJ1-2,TGCGCCAGCACCGCAGGGGAGGGGAGAGGCTACACCTTC,CASTAGEGRGYTF
TRBV7-9,few,NA,TRBJ2-7,TGTGCCAGCAGCTTACAGGGCTACGAGCAGTACTTC,CASSLQGYEQYF